This T cell receptor (beta chain) was captured in a study of T cells after yellow fever vaccination (dated by TCRdb to about 2019). Study-level background: The SMART-Seq v4 Ultra Low Input RNA kit was used to prepare libraries from fractions with low cell numbers. To follow T-cell clones before and after primary and booster YFV17D yellow fever vaccination, bulk TCR alpha and beta repertoires were sequenced over time. Blood was collected at multiple timepoints before and after primary and secondary immunization, and bulk PBMC replicates and cell subsets were isolated. Two healthy male donors made up the cohort, one aged 18 to 30 years and the other aged 30 to 40 years. Summary of the overall study and its limitations: FACS-sorted repertoires could contain abundant contaminating clonotypes from the bulk population, so computational filtering was required. A small share of clonotypes occurred in both CD4 and CD8 compartments, likely arising from convergent recombination. Only a couple of donors were included in the study, so the extent to which the findings can be generalized is limited. After the booster, most of the clones that had expanded following primary vaccination were detected again (96% of CD4 and more than 85% of CD8), which suggests that memory was broadly maintained. Compared with the primary T-cell response, the secondary T-cell response was faster but weaker, reaching its peak on day 5 rather than on day 15.

Based on the germline V gene (reference sequence), the CDR1 and CDR2 sequences are LNHNV and YYDKDF. Trimming at the junction amounts to 1 base on V and 2 bases on J, and the germline ends lie 13 bases apart. CDR3 length: 16 amino acids, cysteine to phenylalanine. Of the read, only the CDR3 DNA is kept; its 48 bases are in frame from base 1. TCR cDNA was synthesized by 5'RACE template switching, through which a universal primer site and unique molecular identifiers were introduced. Priming for cDNA synthesis came from both the TCR alpha and TCR beta constant segments. Library amplification involved two PCR steps, and the second step added sample barcodes and sequencing adapters. Sequencing of libraries was performed on Illumina HiSeq 2500 (2x100 bp) or NovaSeq (2x150 bp). The published analysis was carried out like this. MIGEC handled demultiplexing of reads and collapsing into UMI consensus sequences, while MiXCR performed V(D)J alignment. Vaccine-responding clonotypes were identified with edgeR using replicate PBMC samples, with FDR below 0.01 and a log2 fold change above 5 up to day 15 being required. Bulk clonotypes were assigned CD4 or CD8 identity according to which sequenced CD4 or CD8 repertoire held them at higher abundance. TCRdb reran the public reads through fastp at Q25 and MiXCR, keeping productive beta chains. Rows with a matching CDR3 protein are joined into one entry that keeps the most common DNA and genes. The V and J calls, along with clone size, are taken from TCRdb and not from the paper's own processing. Recorded for this sample are 110,000 to 150,000 distinct CDR3 sequences; under 7% of them occurred a single time. The ten biggest clones cover approximately 0.59% of the sample.

This clonotype was counted a few times. The target of this receptor is not known. It has no much larger one-base neighbor in the sample; base qualities were not kept. The treatment or condition label of this sample denotes: live attenuated yellow fever vaccine strain. PBMCs were isolated from peripheral blood using a standard Ficoll-Paque protocol. Dynabeads CD4 and CD8 positive selection kits were used to isolate CD4 and CD8 T-cell fractions. RNA was extracted with TriZol from bulk PBMCs, CD4 and CD8 fractions, and dextramer-positive and dextramer-negative fractions. This receptor was obtained from a man aged 30 to 45 who received the YFV17D yellow fever vaccine. The rearrangement combines TRBV15 with TRBJ2-3, with no confident D gene call. This specimen consisted of CD4+ T cells sorted from PBMCs, obtained 10 days after the yellow fever booster vaccination. The DNA sequence is given as TGTGCCACCAGCAGAGCAGCATCAACCATCACAGATACGCAGTATTTT. The translation is CATSRAASTITDTQYF.